The 15 T cell receptor beta chains presented below share a single source sample, sequenced in a study of blood T cell repertoires in COVID-19. The data were produced by immunoSEQ multiplex PCR, yet TCRdb's version contains in-frame clones alone and is incomplete. Of fewer than 75,000 clones listed, roughly three quarters are singletons. The sequenced material came from peripheral blood. The receptors here all came from a woman between 55 and 75 years old with acute or convalescent COVID-19.

V and J are TRBV7-9 and TRBJ2-3; a weak D match, TRBD2 (6 bases). The germline V and J ends were trimmed by 0 bases and 4 bases, with 11 bases remaining between them. The CDR3 totals 15 residues. Germline-derived CDR1 and CDR2 are SEHNR and FQNEAQ (reference sequence). This chain's CDR3 is CASSLAGREADTQYF. CDR3 nucleotides: TGTGCCAGCAGCTTAGCGGGCAGGGAGGCAGATACGCAGTATTTT.

V usage is TRBV9 and J usage is TRBJ2-1; 9 bases agree with TRBD1. Germline-derived CDR1 and CDR2 are SGDLS and YYNGEE. Losses at the gene ends were 3 bases for V and 7 bases for J; bases not matched to a gene: 11. The CDR3 is made up of 16 amino acids. The CDR3 loop reads CASSESGTGIGNEQFF. CDR3 coding DNA: TGTGCCAGCAGCGAATCCGGGACAGGGATTGGGAATGAGCAGTTCTTC.

This clone was counted a few times. V and J are TRBV4-1 and TRBJ1-1; weak D call: TRBD1 (6 bases). The germline CDR1 and CDR2 sequences are MGHRA and YSYEKL. The CDR3 covers 14 residues. Trimming took off 7 bases at V and 1 base at J, with 13 bases between the two ends. DNA of the CDR3: TGCGCCAGCACACAGACAGGCACGAACACTGAAGCTTTCTTT. It encodes CASTQTGTNTEAFF.

This chain connects TRBV19 to TRBJ1-2; 8 bases align to TRBD1. Germline assignment: CDR1 LNHDA and CDR2 SQIVND (reference sequence). V was pared by 7 bases and J by 5 bases, with 6 bases of the junction left unmatched. The CDR3 is 13 residues long. The CDR3 loop is CASTRGQVYGYTF. The CDR3 coding sequence is TGTGCCAGTACCCGGGGACAGGTTTATGGCTACACCTTC.

The chain employs TRBV18 and TRBJ2-7, with D tentatively TRBD2 (6 bases). The CDR3 sequence is 13 residues long. CDR1 is KGHSH, CDR2 LQKENI, per germline. Trimming left V 1 base short and J 7 bases short, with 11 bases between. The CDR3: CASSPLGGVEQYF. For the CDR3, the DNA is TGTGCCAGCTCACCACTCGGAGGGGTAGAGCAGTACTTC.

This clone is medium-sized within its sample. The chain carries TRBV4-2 and TRBJ2-5; TRBD1 agrees at 12 bases. Looked up from germline, CDR1 is LGHNA and CDR2 is YNFKEQ. The ends lost 0 bases at V and 5 bases at J; junction bases unmatched: 7. This CDR3 contains 17 residues. Written as DNA, the CDR3 is TGTGCCAGCAGCCAAGAGGCCGGGACAGGGGGCGAGGAGACCCAGTACTTC. Translation: CASSQEAGTGGEETQYF.

The chain joins TRBV28 to TRBJ1-1, with 9 bases that match TRBD1. From germline, CDR1 is MDHEN and CDR2 SYDVKM. The CDR3 runs 12 residues. CDR3 nucleotides: TGTGGAACGACAGGGGGATACACTGAAGCTTTCTTT. This encodes CGTTGGYTEAFF.

DNA for the CDR3: TGTGCCAGCAGCTCCCGGGACAGGGGGCTTGGAATGAACACTGAAGCTTTCTTT. The encoded protein is CASSSRDRGLGMNTEAFF. The J gene is TRBJ1-1, the V gene TRBV5-6; 12 nucleotides match TRBD1. The CDR3 is 18 amino acids. V lost 3 bases and J lost 0; bases outside the gene matches: 9. The germline V gene encodes CDR1 SGHDT and CDR2 YYEEEE.

This clone came up once. The chain is built from TRBV7-2 and TRBJ2-2; D uncertain. Germline lookup yields CDR1 SGHTA and CDR2 FQGNSA. Between the trimmed V and J ends, which lost 8 bases and 4 bases, there was a span of 14 bases. The length of the CDR3 is 14 residues. CDR3 sequence: CASSGLRGTGELFF. Written as DNA, the CDR3 is TGTGCCAGCTCTGGGCTCCGTGGCACCGGGGAGCTGTTTTTT.

The chain combines TRBV6-5 with TRBJ1-2, with D possibly matching TRBD1 (6 bases). V shed 5 bases and J shed 6 bases, with 13 bases lying between them. Germline V gene sequence: CDR1 MNHEY, CDR2 SVGAGI. The CDR3 sequence is 13 residues long. This CDR3 reads CASSNGQFDGYTF. CDR3 DNA: TGTGCCAGCAGTAACGGACAGTTTGATGGCTACACCTTC.

The CDR3 here is CASSLAAGGATEAFF. CDR3 DNA: TGTGCCAGCAGCTTAGCCGCGGGAGGAGCCACTGAAGCTTTCTTT. This chain links TRBV7-2 with TRBJ1-1; D remains ambiguous. The V gene's germline CDR1 is SGHTA and CDR2 FQGNSA. This CDR3 is built from 15 residues. Deletions cut 0 bases from V and 4 bases from J, with 12 bases between.

This clone occurred a few times. The chain carries TRBV18 and TRBJ2-1, with 7 bases aligning to TRBD2. V shed 8 bases, J shed 10 bases, and the junction held 2 bases outside the gene matches. Germline V lookup: CDR1 KGHSH, CDR2 LQKENI. This CDR3 region has 10 residues. The CDR3 nucleotides are TGTGCCAGCGCGGGGGAGGAGCAGTTCTTC. Its translation: CASAGEEQFF.

The chain recombines TRBV7-2 with TRBJ2-3; tentatively, D is TRBD2 (6 bases). The CDR3 length is 14 residues. The germline V gene encodes CDR1 SGHTA and CDR2 FQGNSA. Trimming cost V 6 bases and J 1 base, with 11 bases left between them. CDR3 in amino acids: CASRPGLRTDTQYF. CDR3 nucleotide sequence: TGTGCCAGCAGACCGGGACTCCGCACAGATACGCAGTATTTT.

The chain recombines TRBV15 with TRBJ1-2, with D possibly TRBD1 on 6 matching bases. The CDR3 extends over 19 amino acids. Germline V gene sequence: CDR1 LNHNV, CDR2 YYDKDF (reference sequence). V gave up 0 bases and J gave up 0 bases, with 20 bases separating them. This CDR3 reads CATSRDKGEGGRTNYGYTF. The CDR3 DNA is TGTGCCACCAGCAGAGATAAAGGAGAAGGGGGAAGGACTAACTATGGCTACACCTTC.

This rearrangement joins TRBV15 to TRBJ1-3; 8 bases line up with TRBD1. The CDR3 is made up of 16 amino acids. CDR1 and CDR2 (germline): LNHNV, YYDKDF (reference sequence). Trimming cost V 2 bases and J 2 bases; bases outside gene matches: 5. CDR3 nucleotides: TGTGCCACCAGCAGACAACGGACAGGGACTGGAAACACCATATATTTT. It codes for CATSRQRTGTGNTIYF.